This TCR beta chain was sequenced in a study of identifying expanded T cells in peripheral blood. Study observations and caveats: Clone count variance between approximately 2-week samples rose with total template count.

The table lists this clone with a count of one. The target antigen is unknown. The CDR3 runs to 17 residues. V lost 0 bases to trimming and J lost 7 bases; unmatched junction nucleotides: 6. Per germline, CDR1 SGHTA and CDR2 FQGTGA. Method: immunoSEQ multiplex PCR; TCRdb's copy keeps in-frame clones and lacks some. The sample holds roughly 78,000 clones, 90% seen once. The TCR comes from a person between 18 and 75 years old in good health. This rearrangement joins TRBV7-3 to TRBJ2-5; 15 bases are a match to TRBD2. Sequencing used blood. CDR3 region: CASSLTAGLAGGGTQYF. CDR3 coding DNA: TGTGCCAGCAGCTTAACCGCGGGACTAGCGGGGGGCGGGACCCAGTACTTC.